This TCR beta chain was documented in a study of blood T cell repertoires in COVID-19. Study-level background: PBMCs, B-cell-depleted T cells, or T cells were the source of the cDNA or gDNA that made up the material.

Methods used by the authors: By means of reference gene primer amplification, nucleated cell counts were estimated. Sequencing used immunoSEQ multiplex PCR; TCRdb keeps in-frame clones, though not all of them. From that table come the V and J calls and clone size; the DNA was used to work out D and trimming. The table shows 200,000 to 300,000 clones, with about 89% occurring only once. The CDR3 length is 15 residues. Germline CDR1 is SGDLS and CDR2 is YYNGEE. The V end was cut by 3 bases, the J end by 0 bases, with 10 bases between. The sequenced sample was peripheral blood. The TCR was taken from a woman aged 35 to 49 who had recovered from COVID-19. This chain joins TRBV9 and TRBJ2-1; D not certain. CDR3 in amino acids: CASSESSSSYNEQFF. The CDR3, as DNA: TGTGCCAGCAGCGAATCCTCGAGCTCCTACAATGAGCAGTTCTTC.